The rows below give T cell receptor beta chains drawn from one sample of a study of cytomegalovirus exposure and HLA in healthy donors. Clones were sequenced by immunoSEQ multiplex PCR, and TCRdb holds only the in-frame ones, with some missing. In all, the sample yields about 130,000 clones. Specimen: PBMCs. The receptors stem from a man aged 18 to 30 in good health and CMV-seronegative. Each CDR3 is given with its conserved first and last residue. The order of the fields is J gene, CDR3 length, V gene, D gene, CDR3 protein, CDR3 DNA. The D gene is left open where the match is weak.

J: TRBJ2-1
length: 17
V: TRBV11-3
D: .
CDR3: CASSLEPRRGGSNEQFF
DNA: TGTGCCAGCAGCTTAGAGCCTCGTCGGGGAGGTAGCAATGAGCAGTTCTTC

J: TRBJ2-1
length: 15
V: TRBV27
D: .
CDR3: CASSPRGLRGNEQFF
DNA: TGTGCCAGCAGTCCTCGGGGGTTACGTGGCAATGAGCAGTTCTTC

J: TRBJ2-1
length: 11
V: TRBV18
D: .
CDR3: CASSPNHEQFF
DNA: TGTGCCAGCTCACCTAATCATGAGCAGTTCTTC

J: TRBJ2-2
length: 17
V: TRBV28
D: TRBD1
CDR3: CASSGQGDNANTGELFF
DNA: TGTGCCAGCAGTGGACAGGGGGACAACGCGAACACCGGGGAGCTGTTTTTT

J: TRBJ1-2
length: 14
V: TRBV9
D: .
CDR3: CASSDTTGRGGYTF
DNA: TGTGCCAGCAGCGATACGACAGGAAGGGGTGGCTACACCTTC

J: TRBJ2-7
length: 14
V: TRBV25-1
D: .
CDR3: CASSEPGLLYEQYF
DNA: TGTGCCAGCAGTGAGCCGGGACTGCTCTACGAGCAGTACTTC

J: TRBJ2-1
length: 14
V: TRBV30
D: TRBD2
CDR3: CAWSVLLGGGEQFF
DNA: TGTGCCTGGAGTGTACTTCTCGGCGGGGGTGAGCAGTTCTTC

J: TRBJ2-7
length: 15
V: TRBV14
D: TRBD1
CDR3: CASSRPGTGSYEQYF
DNA: TGTGCCAGCAGCCGACCCGGGACAGGGTCCTACGAGCAGTACTTC

J: TRBJ2-1
length: 18
V: TRBV5-3
D: TRBD2
CDR3: CARRGNGLAGGPHNEQFF
DNA: TGTGCCAGAAGGGGAAACGGACTAGCGGGAGGGCCGCACAATGAGCAGTTCTTC

J: TRBJ1-6
length: 14
V: TRBV6-1
D: TRBD1
CDR3: CASSERGGVASLHF
DNA: TGTGCCAGCAGTGAGCGAGGGGGCGTAGCTAGCCTCCACTTT

J: TRBJ2-2
length: 14
V: TRBV9
D: TRBD2
CDR3: CASCGGLYTGELFF
DNA: TGTGCCTCCTGCGGGGGGCTCTACACCGGGGAGCTGTTTTTT

J: TRBJ2-7
length: 15
V: TRBV7-9
D: TRBD1
CDR3: CASSPRTGGSYEQYF
DNA: TGTGCCAGCAGCCCTAGGACAGGGGGATCCTACGAGCAGTACTTC

J: TRBJ2-5
length: 16
V: TRBV7-9
D: TRBD2
CDR3: CASSLGSGSSSETQYF
DNA: TGTGCCAGCAGCTTAGGTAGCGGGAGTTCTTCGGAGACCCAGTACTTC

J: TRBJ2-7
length: 17
V: TRBV27
D: TRBD1
CDR3: CASSLRQGVALLDEQYF
DNA: TGTGCCAGCAGTTTACGACAGGGAGTGGCCCTTTTGGACGAGCAGTACTTC

J: TRBJ1-1
length: 14
V: TRBV29-1
D: .
CDR3: CSVGVLGVISEAFF
DNA: TGCAGCGTTGGGGTTCTCGGGGTAATCAGTGAAGCTTTCTTT

J: TRBJ2-5
length: 13
V: TRBV6-1
D: .
CDR3: CASSVRATETQYF
DNA: TGTGCCAGCAGTGTCAGGGCGACGGAGACCCAGTACTTC

J: TRBJ2-1
length: 14
V: TRBV7-2
D: .
CDR3: CASSPGLRGNEQFF
DNA: TGTGCCAGCAGCCCCGGTCTCCGGGGCAATGAGCAGTTCTTC

J: TRBJ2-7
length: 11
V: TRBV5-6
D: .
CDR3: CASSAQGEQYF
DNA: TGTGCCAGCAGCGCCCAGGGGGAGCAGTACTTC

J: TRBJ2-3
length: 15
V: TRBV10-3
D: TRBD2
CDR3: CAIRAGLAGTDTQYF
DNA: TGTGCCATCAGAGCCGGACTAGCGGGCACAGATACGCAGTATTTT

J: TRBJ2-5
length: 15
V: TRBV5-1
D: TRBD2
CDR3: CASSLGTSGQETQYF
DNA: TGCGCCAGCAGCCTCGGGACTAGCGGCCAAGAGACCCAGTACTTC

J: TRBJ2-5
length: 16
V: TRBV7-9
D: .
CDR3: CASSSLKTQYQETQYF
DNA: TGTGCCAGCAGCTCACTCAAGACACAGTACCAAGAGACCCAGTACTTC

J: TRBJ2-7
length: 14
V: TRBV28
D: .
CDR3: CASSLGPGYYEQYF
DNA: TGTGCCAGCAGTTTGGGCCCAGGGTACTACGAGCAGTACTTC

J: TRBJ1-4
length: 16
V: TRBV4-3
D: TRBD1
CDR3: CASSQGQGPTNEKLFF
DNA: TGCGCCAGCAGCCAGGGACAGGGTCCGACGAATGAAAAACTGTTTTTT

J: TRBJ2-7
length: 12
V: TRBV2
D: .
CDR3: CASSGAYLEQYF
DNA: TGTGCCAGCAGTGGGGCATACCTCGAGCAGTACTTC

J: TRBJ2-3
length: 12
V: TRBV6-4
D: TRBD2
CDR3: CASIDTSGTQYF
DNA: TGTGCCAGCATCGACACTAGCGGGACGCAGTATTTT

J: TRBJ2-1
length: 16
V: TRBV5-1
D: TRBD2
CDR3: CASSTRGLASYNEQFF
DNA: TGCGCCAGCAGCACCAGGGGACTAGCGAGCTACAATGAGCAGTTCTTC

J: TRBJ1-5
length: 14
V: TRBV2
D: TRBD1
CDR3: CASRDRGGNQPQHF
DNA: TGTGCCAGCAGAGACAGGGGGGGTAATCAGCCCCAGCATTTT

J: TRBJ1-1
length: 16
V: TRBV28
D: TRBD1
CDR3: CASTLTSGTGNTEAFF
DNA: TGTGCCAGCACCCTCACGAGCGGGACAGGGAACACTGAAGCTTTCTTT

J: TRBJ1-1
length: 14
V: TRBV7-3
D: .
CDR3: CASSLRGRVTEAFF
DNA: TGTGCCAGCAGCTTAAGGGGGAGGGTCACTGAAGCTTTCTTT

J: TRBJ2-2
length: 15
V: TRBV4-1
D: .
CDR3: CASSQEEARAGELFF
DNA: TGCGCCAGCAGCCAAGAGGAGGCGAGGGCCGGGGAGCTGTTTTTT

J: TRBJ1-6
length: 15
V: TRBV19
D: TRBD1
CDR3: CASSIEDRVSSPLHF
DNA: TGTGCCAGTAGTATAGAAGACAGGGTGAGCTCACCCCTCCACTTT

J: TRBJ2-1
length: 12
V: TRBV29-1
D: .
CDR3: CSVGSGYNEQFF
DNA: TGCAGCGTTGGGTCGGGTTACAATGAGCAGTTCTTC

J: TRBJ1-6
length: 15
V: TRBV27
D: TRBD1
CDR3: CASSPEGTGYSPLHF
DNA: TGTGCCAGCAGTCCAGAGGGGACAGGGTATTCACCCCTCCACTTT

J: TRBJ2-7
length: 14
V: TRBV6-5
D: TRBD2
CDR3: CASSTLAGAYEQYF
DNA: TGTGCCAGCAGTACCTTAGCGGGAGCCTACGAGCAGTACTTC

J: TRBJ2-7
length: 14
V: TRBV27
D: TRBD2
CDR3: CASSFFAGAYEQYF
DNA: TGTGCCAGCAGTTTTTTCGCGGGAGCCTACGAGCAGTACTTC

J: TRBJ1-2
length: 16
V: TRBV9
D: .
CDR3: CASSVVEGGLNYGYTF
DNA: TGTGCCAGCAGCGTAGTGGAGGGAGGGTTGAACTATGGCTACACCTTC

J: TRBJ1-6
length: 14
V: TRBV7-2
D: .
CDR3: CASSLMGHASPLHF
DNA: TGTGCCAGCAGCTTAATGGGGCACGCTTCACCCCTCCACTTT

J: TRBJ1-1
length: 16
V: TRBV29-1
D: .
CDR3: CSVSDRFGLMNTEAFF
DNA: TGCAGCGTTTCCGACAGGTTTGGACTCATGAACACTGAAGCTTTCTTT

J: TRBJ2-6
length: 15
V: TRBV7-9
D: .
CDR3: CASSSRSSGANVLTF
DNA: TGTGCCAGCAGCTCCCGGTCCTCTGGGGCCAACGTCCTGACTTTC

J: TRBJ1-6
length: 14
V: TRBV6-5
D: .
CDR3: CASSYGLYNSPLHF
DNA: TGTGCCAGCAGTTACGGGCTTTATAATTCACCCCTCCACTTT

J: TRBJ1-1
length: 13
V: TRBV5-5
D: .
CDR3: CASSPPRNTEAFF
DNA: TGTGCCAGCAGCCCACCGCGTAACACTGAAGCTTTCTTT

J: TRBJ2-6
length: 18
V: TRBV28
D: .
CDR3: CASSSDWIRGPRANVLTF
DNA: TGTGCCAGCAGTTCAGATTGGATCAGGGGCCCCAGGGCCAACGTCCTGACTTTC

J: TRBJ2-2
length: 18
V: TRBV4-1
D: TRBD2
CDR3: CASSQLAGGSTNTGELFF
DNA: TGCGCCAGCAGCCAACTCGCGGGAGGTTCCACGAACACCGGGGAGCTGTTTTTT

J: TRBJ2-7
length: 14
V: TRBV6-5
D: TRBD2
CDR3: CASSYFLAGYEQYF
DNA: TGTGCCAGCAGTTACTTCCTAGCGGGGTACGAGCAGTACTTC

J: TRBJ1-5
length: 12
V: TRBV30
D: .
CDR3: CAWSRGYQPQHF
DNA: TGTGCCTGGAGCCGAGGGTATCAGCCCCAGCATTTT

J: TRBJ2-2
length: 16
V: TRBV9
D: .
CDR3: CASSPAGGGGTGELFF
DNA: TGTGCCAGCAGCCCAGCCGGCGGGGGCGGCACCGGGGAGCTGTTTTTT

J: TRBJ1-1
length: 15
V: TRBV5-6
D: .
CDR3: CASRSGDSWNTEAFF
DNA: TGTGCCAGCAGGTCCGGGGATAGTTGGAACACTGAAGCTTTCTTT

J: TRBJ1-4
length: 16
V: TRBV7-8
D: TRBD1
CDR3: CASSLAPTGGNEKLFF
DNA: TGTGCCAGCAGCTTAGCCCCGACAGGGGGTAATGAAAAACTGTTTTTT

J: TRBJ2-5
length: 15
V: TRBV4-1
D: .
CDR3: CASSQDSAYQETQYF
DNA: TGCGCCAGCAGCCAAGACTCCGCGTACCAAGAGACCCAGTACTTC

J: TRBJ2-4
length: 14
V: TRBV5-8
D: .
CDR3: CASSSSRAKNIQYF
DNA: TGTGCCAGCAGCTCCAGCAGGGCCAAAAACATTCAGTACTTC

J: TRBJ1-1
length: 16
V: TRBV2
D: .
CDR3: CASRARSGPMNTEAFF
DNA: TGTGCCAGCAGGGCGCGATCAGGGCCGATGAACACTGAAGCTTTCTTT

J: TRBJ2-7
length: 16
V: TRBV6-5
D: .
CDR3: CASSFRFRTNAHEQYF
DNA: TGTGCCAGCAGTTTCCGGTTCAGGACTAACGCCCACGAGCAGTACTTC

J: TRBJ2-1
length: 14
V: TRBV7-8
D: TRBD2
CDR3: CASAQRGNYNEQFF
DNA: TGTGCCAGCGCCCAGCGGGGGAACTACAATGAGCAGTTCTTC

J: TRBJ1-1
length: 12
V: TRBV30
D: .
CDR3: CACQTSGTEAFF
DNA: TGTGCCTGCCAAACCAGTGGCACTGAAGCTTTCTTT

J: TRBJ2-7
length: 13
V: TRBV5-8
D: .
CDR3: CASRRGRTYEQYF
DNA: TGTGCCAGCCGCAGGGGAAGGACCTACGAGCAGTACTTC